What follows are 15 T cell receptor beta chains derived from one specimen sequenced in a study of blood T cell repertoires in COVID-19 (dated by TCRdb to about 2020). The protocol used for the library was the immunoSEQ multiplex PCR assay. Held by TCRdb, this immuneACCESS table contains in-frame sequences only and omits some clones. Under half of the omission traces to an unresolved V gene where checked; the cause of the rest is unknown. This sample lists over 450,000 clones; 89% were detected once. In total, the top ten clones hold around 0.9% of the sample. The sequenced material came from peripheral blood. These receptors all come from a man younger than 35 with COVID-19, enrolled during active disease.

This chain connects TRBV7-8 to TRBJ2-5; 7 nucleotides align to TRBD1. Germline loops: CDR1 SGHVS, CDR2 FQNEAQ. The CDR3 consists of 13 residues. Trimming removed 5 bases from V and 5 bases from J; junction bases left unmatched: 5. DNA of the CDR3: TGTGCCAGCAGCCCAGGGACAGTTGAGACCCAGTACTTC. Residues: CASSPGTVETQYF.

This chain joins TRBV24-1 and TRBJ1-2; 7 nucleotides agree with TRBD1. Germline V lookup: CDR1 KGHDR, CDR2 SFDVKD. The length of the CDR3 is 14 residues. V shed 4 bases and J 4 bases; nucleotides not matched to a gene: 5. CDR3 sequence (DNA): TGTGCCACCAGTGACCGGGACAGAATCTATGGCTACACCTTC. It specifies CATSDRDRIYGYTF.

The chain couples TRBV27 to TRBJ2-1, with D possibly matching TRBD2 (7 bases). Per germline, CDR1 MNHEY and CDR2 SMNVEV (reference sequence). The V end lost 1 base, the J end lost 9 bases, and 16 bases lay between the germline ends. CDR3 length equals 15 residues. The CDR3 DNA sequence: TGTGCCAGCAGTTTATTCTCGGGGGGCGTGGGTGAGCAGTTCTTC. It codes for CASSLFSGGVGEQFF.

The chain employs TRBV6-5 and TRBJ1-4; D is unclear. The CDR3 consists of 13 residues. V lost 6 bases and J lost 6, with 11 bases in between. The V gene's germline CDR1 is MNHEY and CDR2 SVGAGI. CDR3 amino acids: CASSHRGYEKLFF. CDR3 nucleotide sequence: TGTGCCAGCAGCCATCGGGGTTATGAAAAACTGTTTTTT.

This chain links TRBV14 with TRBJ2-6, with 8 nucleotides matching TRBD1. With V trimmed by 3 bases and J by 0 bases, 16 bases remained unmatched. Germline values: CDR1 SGHDN, CDR2 FVKESK. CDR3 length: 21 residues. CDR3 protein: CASSHLRGDRFSVSGANVLTF. As DNA, the CDR3 is TGTGCCAGCAGCCACCTGAGGGGGGACAGGTTTTCCGTCTCTGGGGCCAACGTCCTGACTTTC.

The chain joins TRBV7-9 to TRBJ1-1; D unclear. V was shortened by 6 bases and J by 3 bases, with 20 bases between the two germline ends. The CDR3 consists of 16 residues. Germline CDR1 is SEHNR and CDR2 is FQNEAQ (reference sequence). CDR3 in amino acids: CASRAPVSRLDTEAFF. In DNA form, the CDR3 reads TGTGCCAGCAGAGCTCCGGTTAGTCGGTTAGACACTGAAGCTTTCTTT.

This clone has only a few counts. This chain uses TRBV12-3 or TRBV12-4 with TRBJ2-1, with TRBD2 matching over 7 bases. With 6 bases clipped from V and 12 bases from J, the junction kept 11 bases outside the gene matches. The CDR3 covers 13 residues. The CDR3 DNA reads as TGTGCCAGCAGCCCAGCGGGGCCTGTAGGGCAGTTCTTC. Residues: CASSPAGPVGQFF.

The V and J genes are TRBV3-1 (or the pseudogene TRBV3-2) and TRBJ2-5; 7 bases fit TRBD2. V gave up 1 base and J gave up 5 bases; unmatched junction bases: 10. The germline CDR1 and CDR2 sequences are LGHDT and YNNKEL (reference sequence). This CDR3 has 16 residues. CDR3 DNA: TGTGCCAGCAGCCAAGCCCGATCGGAGGGAGGGGAGACCCAGTACTTC. Residues: CASSQARSEGGETQYF.

In DNA, the CDR3 is TGTGCCTGCTCGGGACAGTATAATTCACCCCTCCACTTT. Translated: CACSGQYNSPLHF. The chain has TRBV30 and TRBJ1-6; TRBD1 matches at 7 bases. There are 13 residues in the CDR3. V was pared by 6 bases and J by 4 bases, with 3 bases of the junction left unmatched. Germline V lookup: CDR1 GTSNPN, CDR2 SVGIG (reference sequence).

This clone turned up a few times. This chain joins TRBV7-9 and TRBJ1-3; D perhaps matches TRBD1 (6 bases). CDR3 length: 14 amino acids. V was cut by 5 bases and J by 7 bases, with 15 bases left in between. Germline CDR1 is SEHNR and CDR2 is FQNEAQ (reference sequence). CDR3 sequence (DNA): TGTGCCAGCAGCCAACGGGACACCCGGAACACCATATATTTT. This codes for CASSQRDTRNTIYF.

The chain employs TRBV29-1 and TRBJ2-1; 7 bases match TRBD2. This CDR3 is built from 13 residues. Per the germline V gene, CDR1 is SQVTM and CDR2 is ANQGSEA. The CDR3 nucleotides read TGCGCCGGGGGGTCAAACTCCTACAATGAGCAGTTCTTC. It specifies CAGGSNSYNEQFF.

The J gene is TRBJ2-7, the V gene TRBV5-4, with 8 positions matching TRBD2. The CDR3 contains 16 residues. V dropped 0 bases and J dropped 3; count of bases not matched to a gene: 8. Germline lookup yields CDR1 SGHNT and CDR2 YYREEE (reference sequence). The CDR3 sequence: CASSLAGGGTNYEQYF. The CDR3 DNA reads as TGTGCCAGCAGCTTGGCGGGCGGGGGGACCAACTACGAGCAGTACTTC. The full variable domain, in which reference TRBV5-4 and TRBJ2-7 provide the parts outside the CDR3, is ETGVTQSPTHLIKTRGQQVTLRCSSQSGHNTVSWYQQALGQGPQFIFQYYREEENGRGNFPPRFSGLQFPNYSSELNVNALELDDSALYLCASSLAGGGTNYEQYFGPGTRLTVT.

The J gene is TRBJ1-2, the V gene TRBV30; D possibly corresponds to TRBD1 (6 bases). Trimming pared 0 bases from V and 13 bases from J, leaving 21 bases between. The CDR3 has 14 amino acids. CDR1 and CDR2 (germline): GTSNPN, SVGIG (reference sequence). CDR3 nucleotides: TGTGCCTGGAGTGTAAATGGCAGGGGAAGGATTAGCACCTTC. This gives the protein CAWSVNGRGRISTF.

V gene TRBV2 combines with J gene TRBJ1-1; a weak D match, TRBD1 (6 bases). V lost 6 bases, J lost 0 bases, and 8 bases lay in between. CDR1 and CDR2 (germline): SNHLY, FYNNEI. The CDR3 runs 13 residues. CDR3 coding DNA: TGTGCCAGCAGGGACAGCATGAACACTGAAGCTTTCTTT. Residues: CASRDSMNTEAFF.

V is TRBV5-1 and J is TRBJ2-4, with D possibly matching TRBD1 (5 bases). Germline V CDR1 and CDR2: SGHRS, YFSETQ. V gave up 0 bases and J gave up 8 bases, with 9 bases separating them. CDR3 length: 13 residues. CDR3 protein: CASSLGLGDIQYF. The DNA of the CDR3 is TGCGCCAGCAGCTTGGGGCTAGGGGACATTCAGTACTTC.